This T cell receptor (beta chain) was recovered during a study of blood T cell repertoires in COVID-19. Study-level background: The United States, Italy and Spain supplied acute and convalescent COVID-19 samples. T cells, B-cell-depleted T cells, or PBMCs provided the cDNA or gDNA that served as material.

In the original analysis: Amplification of reference gene primers provided the estimated nucleated cell counts. Here immunoSEQ multiplex PCR was the method, and the copy in TCRdb shows in-frame clones only, minus some. V and J calls and clone size follow that table, whereas D and trimming were derived from the DNA. This sample has 200,000 to 250,000 clones, with approximately 80% found just once. The receptor was isolated from a man aged 25 to 40 who had recovered from COVID-19. The sample consisted of peripheral blood.

CDR3 sequence reads: CASSQPGQGIYGYTF. CDR3 nucleotide sequence: TGCGCCAGCAGCCAGCCCGGACAGGGAATCTATGGCTACACCTTC. The chain is built from TRBV4-1 and TRBJ1-2; TRBD1 agrees at 8 bases. The V gene end was trimmed by 3 bases and the J gene end by 4 bases; junction bases not matched to a gene: 7. In germline, CDR1 is MGHRA, CDR2 YSYEKL. The CDR3 length is 15 residues.